Described below is a single T cell receptor (beta chain) sequence and its context. No cognate antigen has been identified for it. Base qualities are not at hand, and no much larger clone is one base apart. This sample was included in a study of cytomegalovirus exposure and HLA in healthy donors (dated by TCRdb to the late 2010s). As for the study more broadly: In an earlier analysis of 550 to 750 of the donors, approximately 260 Gb of sequence data and 90 million to 120 million unique TCR beta sequences from 150 million to 200 million T cells were reported. An early release covering 500 to 750 HLA-typed donors comprised about 300 gigabases of sequencing data and around 86 million unique TCR sequences. The genetic ancestry cluster associated with self-reported Caucasian donors included approximately 85% of the 398 genotyped donors. The study aimed to test whether signatures of past pathogen exposure could be identified by cataloging public T cell receptors. The T cell repertoires of some 670 subjects were profiled by immunosequencing and related to cytomegalovirus serostatus. In addition to the first cohort of approximately 650 subjects, a separate validation cohort of some 120 different subjects was used. High-throughput TCR immunosequencing, statistical association of individual TCRs with disease status, and machine learning were combined to predict cytomegalovirus infection status. In a later analysis, previously published TCR beta repertoires from about 670 donors were re-analyzed and high-resolution HLA genotyping was added so that TCR occurrence patterns could be studied. The later analysis used no new phenotypic data to find candidate immune exposures, relying instead on TCR beta sequences and their occurrence across donors. In an earlier analysis of 587 of the donors, high-throughput TCR beta sequencing was used to judge whether each TCR beta V gene segment behaved as functional or pseudogenic. Donor age, sex, ethnicity and CMV serostatus were compiled alongside the repertoire data. A later genetic analysis used genome-wide SNP genotypes for about 65% of the 666 donors, treating that subset as a discovery cohort. All discovery cohort repertoires had been generated using a single sequencing platform. Both class I and class II loci were covered by HLA typing, at four-digit resolution. Typing coverage varied by locus: roughly 620-640 donors for A, B, C, DRB1 and DQB1; roughly 500 for DQA1; some 610 for DPA1; roughly 450 for DPB1. A handful of DR-DQ haplotypes were handled as single units for association and clustering because linkage in the cohort was strong. Among roughly 400 genotyped donors of the cohort, an average of roughly 230,000 unique TCR beta nucleotide sequences was sequenced per donor, of which about 19% were non-productive.

The cohort was made up of hundreds of healthy bone marrow donors. At the time of sampling, all cohort members were nominally healthy, though unrecorded immune exposures were likely present. The donor tested CMV seropositive, placing the donor among the roughly 300 seropositive members of the cohort. Each donor provided a peripheral blood sample, and peripheral blood mononuclear cells were used for TCR beta sequencing. Genomic DNA extraction from the blood cell samples was performed with the Qiagen DNeasy Blood Extraction Kit. Broader findings and caveats from the paper: Most CMV-associated TCR beta chains appeared to be HLA-restricted in a later analysis, and the HLA associations seemed to be driven largely by CMV exposure. The authors suggested that the approach could potentially be generalized to other disease states and immunological phenotypes. In a later analysis, TCR association rates were found to vary across HLA loci, with the most associated TCRs seen for DRB1 alleles and the fewest for HLA-C alleles. A further reported finding was that TCR beta sequences accurately predicted the HLA-A and HLA-B alleles for most subjects in the first cohort. Roughly uniform sequencing depth across donors was assumed in presence/absence analyses, although this assumption may not hold. Correlated functional status among segregating V segments might reflect linkage disequilibrium, but an unknown experimental factor could not be ruled out. Strong co-occurrence of HLA alleles, especially DR and DQ, made assigning TCR associations to individual alleles difficult. CMV serostatus was the only immune exposure information available for the cohort. In a later genetic analysis, fewer N-insertions in productive TCRs were reported among donors in an Asian-associated ancestry cluster than the roughly 700-donor mean. Broadly in line with IMGT annotations, most TCR beta V segments showed up in productive rearrangements about 87% or about 30% of the time in an earlier analysis of some 590 of the donors. At a false discovery rate of 0.05, a later analysis linked some 18,000 TCR beta sequences to specific HLA alleles. The classifier was reported to diagnose cytomegalovirus status with high specificity and sensitivity in both the original cohort and the validation cohort. Some 16 rarely observed V segments, including chromosome 9 orphons, were excluded from the earlier analysis of several hundred of the donors because counts were too low. In vitro tests confirmed that three of the cytomegalovirus-associated TCR beta chains recognize cytomegalovirus antigens. This cohort had only TCR beta chains sequenced, and the lack of alpha or paired-chain data limited which features could be detected. In a later analysis, HLA-associated TCR beta chains showed more clonal expansion and lower generation probabilities than non-associated chains that were equally common. The study listed 164 TCR beta chains as associated with cytomegalovirus. The sequencing pipeline was judged likely to have produced a cluster of highly shared sequence variants as a technical artifact. In a later genetic analysis, a missense DCLRE1C variant was associated with V-gene and J-gene trimming of TCR beta chains, and the association was replicated in an independent cohort. The 87-base-pair reads could not distinguish some IMGT-functional V segments, including TRBV6-2 and TRBV6-3, so those segments were excluded. Because HLA typing was unavailable for some donors at each locus, only the typed subset was used in association tests. While some public TCRs were present in many individuals, most TCR sequences turned up only very rarely across donors. A later analysis reported that several top co-occurrence clusters appeared linked to parvovirus B19, influenza, CMV and Epstein-Barr virus.

Libraries were built with the immunoSEQ multiplex PCR assay. For the multiplex PCR, a mixture combining 60 forward primers for TCR Vbeta segments and 13 reverse primers for TCR Jbeta segments was used. A multiplex PCR assay on genomic DNA amplified the CDR3 region of rearranged TCR beta genes. The amplified TCR beta libraries were sequenced on the Illumina HiSeq System as 87-base-pair reads. The published analysis was carried out like this. A later analysis counted tens of millions of unique TCR beta chains across the roughly 700 repertoires, and some 11 million of these chains were shared by at least two donors. Raw reads were error-corrected and collapsed into unique sequences by a nearest-neighbor algorithm in which closely related sequences were merged to remove PCR and sequencing errors. To assign V, D and J gene segments, CDR3 sequences were aligned to IMGT reference sequences. For a sequence to be retained, a match of at least six nucleotides to both a V gene segment and a J gene segment was required. Rearrangements were classified as productive when the CDR3 lacked stop codons and remained in frame with V and J, and all other rearrangements were classified as non-productive. CDR3 was defined by IMGT convention, running from the second conserved V-encoded cysteine to the conserved J-encoded phenylalanine. In an earlier analysis of more than 550 of the donors, sequences lacking an unambiguous match to a single V gene segment were excluded. In an earlier analysis of a few hundred of the donors, V segments were called functional above 56.7% productive rearrangements and were called segregating when the between-donor standard deviation exceeded 5%. To diagnose cytomegalovirus status from the catalog of TCR beta chain sequences, a statistical classification framework was built. A later analysis assigned V and J genes by comparing TCR nucleotide sequences with IMGT/GENE-DB human TR gene sequences. In a later analysis, CDR3 sequences and most-parsimonious VDJ recombination scenarios were assigned using the TCRdist pipeline. In a later analysis, each TCR beta chain was defined by its CDR3 amino acid sequence together with its V-gene family, and reads without a unique V-gene family were excluded. In a later analysis, fewer than 600 highly shared, low-generation-probability nucleotide sequences were removed to address suspected cross-contamination and a sequencing artifact. In a later analysis, a clonal expansion index was calculated for each public chain from normalized within-repertoire ranks of inferred template counts. In a later analysis, generation probabilities were computed using a VDJ recombination model fitted to out-of-frame rearrangements, and the results were checked against IGoR. Hypergeometric tests were used in a later analysis to score TCR-TCR, TCR-HLA and TCR-CMV co-occurrence, with a repertoire-size bias correction applied to the TCR pairs. In a later analysis, false discovery rates were estimated by permuting HLA or CMV assignments 20 times. In a later analysis, co-occurring TCRs were grouped with DBSCAN, and TCRdist sequence similarity was added when clustering was performed within HLA-allele-positive subsets. Repertoires with fewer than 30,000 or more than 120,000 public chains were left out of co-occurrence clustering, as were about 5 repertoires with anomalous nucleotide sharing. The source is immuneACCESS, and TCRdb retained only in-frame sequences with V and J called. Part of the clones is not carried over; for the studies checked, unresolved V genes explain less than half of this, and the remainder is unexplained. V, J and clone size were drawn from that table, and D and trimming were deduced from the DNA. Across this sample there are about 130,000 clones, with more than 60% seen only once. The ten largest clones take up 2.1% of the sample.

Trimmed from V: 3 bases; trimmed from J: 7 bases; junction bases lacking a gene match: 10. Taken from the germline V gene, the CDR1 and CDR2 loops are SGHRS and YFSETQ. CDR3 length: 14 amino acids, cysteine to phenylalanine. Only the CDR3 DNA is retained, 42 bases long and in frame from the first base. This clonotype originated in a woman aged 40 to 50 in good health and CMV-seropositive. Sequenced input: PBMCs. This sequence uses TRBV5-1 and TRBJ2-7, with TRBD2 matching 7 junction bases. The CDR3 protein is CASSSRAERGEQYF. At the DNA level, the sequence is TGCGCCAGCAGCTCGCGAGCCGAGCGGGGAGAGCAGTACTTC.